Given below is one T cell receptor beta chain in context. As originally analysed: Amplified reference gene primers provided the basis for estimating nucleated cell counts. This table comes from immunoSEQ multiplex PCR, and its TCRdb copy is limited to in-frame clones, with some not included. The D gene and trimming were derived from the DNA, and the V and J assignments and clone size from that table. The table includes 100,000 to 150,000 clones, 80% to 90% detected once. J gave up 4 bases and V 1 base, and 3 bases lay outside the gene matches. Germline CDR1 and CDR2: SGHRS and YFSETQ. The CDR3 consists of 15 residues. The source of the sample is a study of blood T cell repertoires in COVID-19. Whole-study context: Italy, Spain and the United States were the sources of the convalescent and acute COVID-19 samples. Nucleic acid was either cDNA or gDNA, and it came from T cells, B-cell-depleted T cells, or PBMCs.

Sequences were obtained from peripheral blood. The chain carries TRBV5-1 and TRBJ2-5, with 11 bases that match TRBD1. The receptor was isolated from a man aged 45-65 years with active or convalescent COVID-19. The CDR3: CASSLRTGGGETQYF. The CDR3 region has the DNA TGCGCCAGCAGCTTGAGGACAGGGGGCGGAGAGACCCAGTACTTC.